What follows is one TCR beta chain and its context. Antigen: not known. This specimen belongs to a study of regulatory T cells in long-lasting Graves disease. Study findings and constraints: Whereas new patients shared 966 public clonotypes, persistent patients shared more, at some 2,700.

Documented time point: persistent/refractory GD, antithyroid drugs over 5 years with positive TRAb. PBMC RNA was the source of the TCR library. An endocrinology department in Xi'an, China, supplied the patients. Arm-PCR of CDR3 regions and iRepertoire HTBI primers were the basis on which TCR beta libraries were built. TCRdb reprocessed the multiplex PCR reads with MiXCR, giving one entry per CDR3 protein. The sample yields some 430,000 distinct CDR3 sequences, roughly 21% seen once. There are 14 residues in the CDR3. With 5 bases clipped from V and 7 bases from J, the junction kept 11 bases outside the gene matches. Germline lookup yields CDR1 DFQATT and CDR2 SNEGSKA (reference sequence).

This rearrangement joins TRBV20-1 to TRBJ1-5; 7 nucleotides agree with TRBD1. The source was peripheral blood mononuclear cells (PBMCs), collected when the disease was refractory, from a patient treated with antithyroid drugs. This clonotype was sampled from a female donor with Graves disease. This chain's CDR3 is CSAGTTGASQPQHF. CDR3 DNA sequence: TGCAGTGCTGGAACTACAGGGGCTTCGCAGCCCCAGCATTTT.